The 5 T cell receptor beta chains below were found in one sample sequenced in a study of blood T cells in healthy people across ages. Then a second PCR, running roughly 7 to 11 cycles, was carried out with a sample-barcoded 5' primer and a J-beta primer mix. TCRdb re-called the 5' RACE reads with MiXCR, one entry per CDR3 protein. Of approximately 600,000 distinct CDR3 sequences listed, 58% are singletons. The specimen was blood. The receptors come from a man in his 60s in good health.

The chain combines TRBV9 with TRBJ2-7; D may be TRBD2 (7 bases). In germline, CDR1 is SGDLS, CDR2 YYNGEE. Trimming removed 0 bases at V and 4 bases at J, with 14 bases between. The CDR3 has 15 amino acids. The CDR3, as DNA: TGTGCCAGCAGCGTAGGCGCGGGGGCCCAATACGAGCAGTACTTC. Translated, it gives CASSVGAGAQYEQYF.

Concerning this clonotype: Sequence at one end of the junction differs from germline and may be a read error. This chain links TRBV10-3 with TRBJ2-1, with no clear D. The CDR3 spans 16 residues. Germline-derived CDR1 and CDR2 are ENHRY and SYGVKD. The CDR3 bases are TGTGCCGTCAGTGAGAGAGGACCCCGAACGACGAATGAGCAGTTCTTC. Translated: CAVSERGPRTTNEQFF.

The gene calls are TRBV2 and TRBJ2-2, with 10 nucleotides matching TRBD2. This CDR3 comprises 16 residues. CDR1 is SNHLY and CDR2 is FYNNEI in the germline V gene. V shed 3 bases, J shed 3 bases, and the junction held 4 bases outside the gene matches. CDR3 loop: CASSDVLAGDTGELFF. In DNA, the CDR3 is TGTGCCAGCAGTGACGTGCTAGCGGGGGACACCGGGGAGCTGTTTTTT.

The chain uses TRBV5-1 and TRBJ2-3; TRBD2 matches 10 bases. The germline V gene has CDR1 SGHRS and CDR2 YFSETQ. The CDR3 covers 14 residues. With V trimmed by 2 bases and J by 8 bases, 5 bases remained unmatched. The chain's CDR3 is CASSFASGGGTQYF. The CDR3, as DNA: TGCGCCAGCAGCTTTGCTAGCGGGGGAGGTACGCAGTATTTT.

This clonotype has more than one count but fewer than ten. The gene calls are TRBV18 and TRBJ2-7, with TRBD1 matching over 8 bases. The germline gives CDR1 KGHSH, CDR2 LQKENI. This CDR3 region has 13 residues. Trimming took 6 bases from V and 6 from J; bases not matched to a gene: 7. The CDR3 region is CASSQGARSEQYF. The CDR3 DNA sequence: TGTGCCAGCTCCCAGGGGGCGCGTTCCGAGCAGTACTTC.